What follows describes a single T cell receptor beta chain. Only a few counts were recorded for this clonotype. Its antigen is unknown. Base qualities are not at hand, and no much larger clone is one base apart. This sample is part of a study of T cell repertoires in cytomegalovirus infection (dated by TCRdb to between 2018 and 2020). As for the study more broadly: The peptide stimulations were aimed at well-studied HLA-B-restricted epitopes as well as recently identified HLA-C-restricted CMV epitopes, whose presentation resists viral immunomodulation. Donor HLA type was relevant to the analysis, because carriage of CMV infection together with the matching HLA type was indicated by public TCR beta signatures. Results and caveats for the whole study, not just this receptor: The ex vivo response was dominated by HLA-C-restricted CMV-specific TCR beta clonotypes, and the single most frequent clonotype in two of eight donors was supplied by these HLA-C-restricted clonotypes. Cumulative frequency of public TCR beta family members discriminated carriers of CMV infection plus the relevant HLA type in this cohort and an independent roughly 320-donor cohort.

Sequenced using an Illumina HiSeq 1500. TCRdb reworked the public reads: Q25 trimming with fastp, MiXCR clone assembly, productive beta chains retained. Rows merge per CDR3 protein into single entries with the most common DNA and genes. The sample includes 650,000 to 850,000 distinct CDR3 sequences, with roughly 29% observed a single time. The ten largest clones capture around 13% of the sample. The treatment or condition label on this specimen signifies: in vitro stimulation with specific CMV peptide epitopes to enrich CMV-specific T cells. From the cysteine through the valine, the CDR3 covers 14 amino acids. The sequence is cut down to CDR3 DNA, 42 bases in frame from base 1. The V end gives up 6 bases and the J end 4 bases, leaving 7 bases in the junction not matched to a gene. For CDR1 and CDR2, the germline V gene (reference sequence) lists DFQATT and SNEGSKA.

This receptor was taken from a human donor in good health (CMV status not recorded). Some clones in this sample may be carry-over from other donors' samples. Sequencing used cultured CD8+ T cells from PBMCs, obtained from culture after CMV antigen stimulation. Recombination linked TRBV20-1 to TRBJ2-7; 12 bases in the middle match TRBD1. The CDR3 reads CSAAGTGGWYEQYV. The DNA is TGCAGTGCGGCCGGGACAGGGGGCTGGTACGAGCAGTACGTC.